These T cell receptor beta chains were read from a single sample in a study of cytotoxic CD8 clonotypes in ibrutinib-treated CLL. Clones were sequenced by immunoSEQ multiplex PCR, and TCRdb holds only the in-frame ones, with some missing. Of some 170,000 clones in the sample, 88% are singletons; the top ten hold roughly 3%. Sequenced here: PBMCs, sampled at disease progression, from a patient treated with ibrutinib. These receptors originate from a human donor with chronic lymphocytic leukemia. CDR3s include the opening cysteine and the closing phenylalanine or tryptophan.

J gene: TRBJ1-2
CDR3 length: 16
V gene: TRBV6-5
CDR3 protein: CASSYSETGGNYGYTF

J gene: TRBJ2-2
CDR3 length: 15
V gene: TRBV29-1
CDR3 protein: CSVEELGQNTGELFF

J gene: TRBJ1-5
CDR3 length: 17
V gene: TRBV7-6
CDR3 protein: CASSFHLGQRGHQPQHF

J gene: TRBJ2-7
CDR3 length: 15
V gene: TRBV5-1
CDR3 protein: CASSPDRDTHYEQYF

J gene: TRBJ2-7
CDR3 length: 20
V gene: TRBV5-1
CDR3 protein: CASSLGLAGGPARGSYEQYF

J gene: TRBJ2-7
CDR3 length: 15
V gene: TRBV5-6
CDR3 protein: CASINRGGLAHEQYF

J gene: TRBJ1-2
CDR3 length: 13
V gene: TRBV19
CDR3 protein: CASSKGVYYGYTF

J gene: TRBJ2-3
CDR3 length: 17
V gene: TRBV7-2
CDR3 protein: CASSLNSGGGSTDTQYF

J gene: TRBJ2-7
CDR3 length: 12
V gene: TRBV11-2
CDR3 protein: CASSLLAKEQYF

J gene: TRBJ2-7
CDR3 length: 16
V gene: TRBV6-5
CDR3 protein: CASSYSRATQLYEQYF

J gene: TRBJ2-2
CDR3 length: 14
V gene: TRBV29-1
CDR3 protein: CSVSGLSATGELFF

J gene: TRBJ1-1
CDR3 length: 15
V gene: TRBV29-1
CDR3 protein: CSVVVLDRRDTEAFF

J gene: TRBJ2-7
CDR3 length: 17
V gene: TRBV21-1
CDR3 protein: CASSTPLTGTDTYEQYF

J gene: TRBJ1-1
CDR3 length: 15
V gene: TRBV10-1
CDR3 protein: CASSEALAANTEAFF

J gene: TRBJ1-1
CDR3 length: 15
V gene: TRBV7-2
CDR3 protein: CASSLVVGSNTEAFF

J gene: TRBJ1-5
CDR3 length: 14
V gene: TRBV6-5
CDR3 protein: CASICTHRKQPQHF

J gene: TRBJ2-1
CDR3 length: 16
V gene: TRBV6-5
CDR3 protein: CASSLKTGGRYNEQFF

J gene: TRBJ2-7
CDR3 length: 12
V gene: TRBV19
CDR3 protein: CASRTGWGEQYF

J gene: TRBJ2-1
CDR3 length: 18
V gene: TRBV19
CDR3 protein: CASSKRTSGVGSYNEQFF

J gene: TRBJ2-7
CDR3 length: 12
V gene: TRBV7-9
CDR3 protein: CASSLESYEQYF

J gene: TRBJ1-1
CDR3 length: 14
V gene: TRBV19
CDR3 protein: CASSTRTGVTEAFF

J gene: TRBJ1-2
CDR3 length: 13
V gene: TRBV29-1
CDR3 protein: CSVEQDRDYGYTF

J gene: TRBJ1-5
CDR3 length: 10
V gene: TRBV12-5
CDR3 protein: CASGFEGSHF

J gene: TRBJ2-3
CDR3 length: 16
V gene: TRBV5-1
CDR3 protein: CASSSQRLGVTDTQYF

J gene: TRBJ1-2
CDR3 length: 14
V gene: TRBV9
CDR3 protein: CASSNYLGVPGYTF

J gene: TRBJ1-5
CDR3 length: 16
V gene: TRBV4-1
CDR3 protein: CASSPPTTGTLQPQHF

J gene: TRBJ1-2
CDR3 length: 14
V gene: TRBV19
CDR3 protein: CASSVRQGRYGYTF

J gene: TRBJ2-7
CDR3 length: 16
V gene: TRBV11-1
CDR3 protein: CASSLKPSRVPYEQYF

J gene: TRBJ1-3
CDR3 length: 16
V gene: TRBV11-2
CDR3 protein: CASSATGGSAGNTIYF

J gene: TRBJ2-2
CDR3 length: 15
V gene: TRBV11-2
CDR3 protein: CASSGLAGNTGELFF

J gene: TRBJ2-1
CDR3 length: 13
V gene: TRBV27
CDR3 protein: CASSLLSRVEQFF

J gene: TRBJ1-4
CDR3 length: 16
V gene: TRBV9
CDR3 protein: CASSPDTDRLNEKLFF